Detailed here is one TCR beta chain. The antigen remains unidentified. This sample was taken from a study of T cell repertoires in ileal Crohn's disease. Whole-study context: About half of patients got postoperative therapy: roughly 12 thiopurines, 18 anti-TNF. Biopsies at the proximal margin of the resected specimen form MI samples. Each sample's TCRB immunosequencing used 500 to 550 nanograms of biopsy DNA. Study-level points and caveats: Every patient over 26.8% clonality showed endoscopic recurrence.

The time point was: proximal margin of the surgical specimen (macroscopically non-inflamed). Libraries were prepared by immunoSEQ multiplex PCR; TCRdb keeps only in-frame clonotypes and omits some of them. This table has thousands of clones, about 76% appearing once. The specimen was ileal tissue. This TCR was recovered from an adult with Crohn's disease.

In DNA, the CDR3 is TGTGCCAGCTCACCCTCGGGGGGGCAAGAGACCCAGTACTTC. This gives the protein CASSPSGGQETQYF. V is TRBV18 and J is TRBJ2-5; 8 positions match TRBD2. The CDR3 contains 14 residues. Germline lookup yields CDR1 KGHSH and CDR2 LQKENI. The junction had 2 bases not matched to a gene; V was cut back by 3 bases and J by 2 bases.